This entry lists 7 T cell receptor beta chains sequenced from one sample in a study of early T cells in non-severe SARS-CoV-2 infection. TCRdb re-analysed the 5' RACE reads in MiXCR, keeping a single row per CDR3 protein. This table has about 80,000 distinct CDR3 sequences, about 11% appearing once. The sample comprised whole blood. All receptors derive from an adult who was a healthcare worker with PCR-confirmed SARS-CoV-2 infection or an uninfected control (not recorded which).

This clonotype appeared a single time. A single base separates this from a much larger clone, so it may be a read error. The V call is TRBV7-8, the J call TRBJ1-6, with TRBD1 matching over 7 bases. The CDR3 runs to 15 residues. The germline V gene has CDR1 SGHVS and CDR2 FQNEAQ. The CDR3 DNA reads TGTGCCAACAGCTTAGGGGACAGTACTAATTCACCCCTCCACTTT. It encodes CANSLGDSTNSPLHF.

The table lists this clonotype with a few counts. This rearrangement joins TRBV4-1 to TRBJ1-1; 7 bases are a match to TRBD1. This CDR3 contains 14 residues. Germline V CDR1 and CDR2: MGHRA, YSYEKL. V gave up 4 bases and J gave up 1 base; unmatched junction bases: 3. CDR3 protein: CASSPGTENTEAFF. CDR3 nucleotides: TGCGCCAGCAGCCCCGGGACAGAGAACACTGAAGCTTTCTTT.

This clonotype was seen a handful of times. The rearrangement uses TRBV12-3 or TRBV12-4 and TRBJ2-3, with TRBD2 matching 8 bases. The CDR3 runs 16 residues. The V segment lost 7 bases and the J segment 6 bases; nucleotides outside the gene matches: 15. CDR3 nucleotide sequence: TGTGCCAGCAACCTTCGGCGGGGGGACCGACAGGATACGCAGTATTTT. It is translated as CASNLRRGDRQDTQYF.

This rearrangement joins TRBV20-1 to TRBJ2-7; weak D call: TRBD1 (5 bases). Germline V gene lookup returns CDR1 DFQATT and CDR2 SNEGSKA (reference sequence). V was pared by 1 base and J by 3 bases, with 16 bases between. The CDR3 length is 15 residues. The CDR3 bases are TGCAGTGCTAGAGGGGTGGCAGGGCTAGACTACGAGCAGTACTTC. Translated, it gives CSARGVAGLDYEQYF.

This clonotype was counted many times. The CDR3 coding sequence is TGTGCCAGCAGTTGGACAGGGACGACCGGGGAGCTGTTTTTT. It is translated as CASSWTGTTGELFF. The J gene is TRBJ2-2, the V gene TRBV27; the match to TRBD1 covers 8 bases. Per the germline V gene, CDR1 is MNHEY and CDR2 is SMNVEV (reference sequence). There are 14 residues in the CDR3. Trimming took 4 bases from V and 5 from J; bases not matched to a gene: 3.

This clonotype was counted ten times or more. The V gene is TRBV25-1, the J gene TRBJ1-1; 7 positions agree with TRBD1. CDR3 size: 15 residues. Looked up from germline, CDR1 is MGHDK and CDR2 is SYGVNS. The V gene end was trimmed by 5 bases and the J gene end by 2 bases; junction bases not matched to a gene: 8. CDR3 coding DNA: TGTGCCAGCAGTCCATGGACAGGCGATAACACTGAAGCTTTCTTT. Translated: CASSPWTGDNTEAFF.

At least ten counts were recorded for this clonotype. V gene TRBV7-9 combines with J gene TRBJ1-6; D remains unclear. The CDR3 is made up of 14 amino acids. Trimming took off 6 bases at V and 7 bases at J, with 13 bases between the two ends. The germline gives CDR1 SEHNR, CDR2 FQNEAQ (reference sequence). CDR3 sequence: CASSYRLPNSPLHF. CDR3 sequence (DNA): TGTGCCAGCAGTTACAGACTCCCGAATTCACCCCTCCACTTT.